Below are 15 T cell receptor beta chains sequenced from a single sample in a study of radiotherapy plus CTLA-4 blockade in lung cancer. The method was immunoSEQ multiplex PCR; TCRdb's version includes in-frame clones alone and lacks a portion of them. The sample has fewer than 140,000 clones, around 85% seen once. The source material was peripheral blood, sampled from a patient treated with radiotherapy plus ipilimumab. The receptors were sampled from a human donor with non-small cell lung cancer that progressed on radiotherapy plus ipilimumab. Some clones in this sample may be carry-over from other donors' samples.

The chain is built from TRBV4-2 and TRBJ2-5; a possible D gene is TRBD1 (5 bases). V was cut by 0 bases and J by 4 bases, with 12 bases left in between. The CDR3 has 15 residues. Germline loops: CDR1 LGHNA, CDR2 YNFKEQ. Here the CDR3 DNA reads TGTGCCAGCAGCCAAGACGACAGTATAGGAGAGACCCAGTACTTC. The encoded protein is CASSQDDSIGETQYF.

This chain connects TRBV6-6 to TRBJ2-2; the D gene is possibly TRBD2 (7 bases). This CDR3 is built from 15 residues. Trimming shortened V by 8 bases and J by 6 bases, and 19 bases separated the two germline ends. Germline V gene sequence: CDR1 MNHNY, CDR2 SVGAGI (reference sequence). The CDR3 DNA reads as TGTGCCAGCCGGCCGAACAGGGCGGGGGCCGGGGAGCTGTTTTTT. Residues: CASRPNRAGAGELFF.

The chain uses TRBV27 and TRBJ2-7, with TRBD2 as a possible D gene (5 bases). V gave up 3 bases and J gave up 4 bases, with 16 bases separating them. Germline-derived CDR1 and CDR2 are MNHEY and SMNVEV (reference sequence). The CDR3 contains 15 residues. The chain's CDR3 is CASSLVTTPGYEQYF. In nucleotides, the CDR3 is TGTGCCAGCAGTTTGGTGACTACCCCCGGGTACGAGCAGTACTTC.

CDR3 sequence reads: CASSFTLNSPLHF. The CDR3 bases are TGTGCCAGCAGTTTCACCCTTAATTCACCCCTCCACTTT. The gene calls are TRBV27 and TRBJ1-6; D is unresolved. This CDR3 region has 13 residues. V lost 3 bases to trimming and J lost 6 bases, with 6 bases between them. The germline V gene encodes CDR1 MNHEY and CDR2 SMNVEV (reference sequence).

The V call is TRBV2, the J call TRBJ2-3, with D perhaps TRBD1 (6 bases). The CDR3 is 17 amino acids. The V gene's germline CDR1 is SNHLY and CDR2 FYNNEI. V shed 2 bases and J shed 4 bases, with 19 bases lying between them. The CDR3 bases are TGTGCCAGCAGTGAAAAGGAGTCCACAAAGGGGGCAGATACGCAGTATTTT. It specifies CASSEKESTKGADTQYF.

The V call is TRBV29-1, the J call TRBJ2-2; D not resolved. The CDR3 totals 14 residues. Germline lookup yields CDR1 SQVTM and CDR2 ANQGSEA. With 2 bases removed from V and 0 bases from J, the gap between germline ends came to 7 bases. CDR3 DNA sequence: TGCAGCGTTGAACAGCTCACGAACACCGGGGAGCTGTTTTTT. Translated: CSVEQLTNTGELFF.

V usage is TRBV5-1 and J usage is TRBJ2-3; 13 nucleotides match TRBD2. The CDR3 spans 19 residues. The V gene's germline CDR1 is SGHRS and CDR2 YFSETQ. V was pared by 4 bases and J by 2 bases, with 13 bases of the junction left unmatched. CDR3 loop: CASSQGRWTSGGPTDTQYF. The CDR3 DNA reads TGCGCCAGCAGCCAAGGGAGATGGACTAGCGGGGGACCCACAGATACGCAGTATTTT.

This sequence joins TRBV4-1 and TRBJ1-1; 9 nucleotides align to TRBD1. CDR3 length equals 17 residues. The V gene's germline CDR1 is MGHRA and CDR2 YSYEKL. V was clipped by 1 base and J by 4 bases; unmatched bases: 10. The DNA of the CDR3 is TGCGCCAGCAGCCAAGCCGGGACAGGGAGGAGAAGCACTGAAGCTTTCTTT. Protein sequence: CASSQAGTGRRSTEAFF.

About this clone itself: The junction differs from germline at one of its ends, possibly a read error. The V and J genes are TRBV6-5 and TRBJ2-4; 9 positions agree with TRBD1. The CDR3 runs to 14 residues. Germline V gives CDR1 MNHEY, CDR2 SVGAGI. The DNA of the CDR3 is TGTGCCAGCAGTTACGTTACCGGGACAGGGTTATTGAACTTC. Encoded protein: CASSYVTGTGLLNF.

The chain combines TRBV7-3 with TRBJ2-2; TRBD2 matches at 9 bases. Looked up from germline, CDR1 is SGHTA and CDR2 is FQGTGA. This CDR3 is 18 amino acids long. After removal of 0 bases from V and 0 bases from J, the junction contained 5 bases not matched to a gene. CDR3 sequence reads: CASSLTASSGANTGELFF. In DNA, the CDR3 is TGTGCCAGCAGCTTAACGGCGTCTAGCGGGGCGAACACCGGGGAGCTGTTTTTT. Full variable domain (outside the CDR3, taken from reference TRBV7-3 and TRBJ2-2): GAGVSQTPSNKVTEKGKYVELRCDPISGHTALYWYRQSLGQGPEFLIYFQGTGAADDSGLPNDRFFAVRPEGSVSTLKIQRTERGDSAVYLCASSLTASSGANTGELFFGEGSRLTVL.

The chain recombines TRBV27 with TRBJ2-3; TRBD1 aligns across 8 bases. Germline lookup yields CDR1 MNHEY and CDR2 SMNVEV (reference sequence). Trimming took 8 bases from V and 4 from J; bases not matched to a gene: 14. CDR3 length: 16 amino acids. CDR3 bases: TGTGCCAGCGGAAGACCCCCGACAGGGGACCCAGATACGCAGTATTTT. Amino acid sequence: CASGRPPTGDPDTQYF.

The chain employs TRBV2 and TRBJ1-5; tentatively, D is TRBD1 (5 bases). The length of the CDR3 is 13 residues. Trimming left V 4 bases short and J 6 bases short, with 10 bases between. The germline V gene encodes CDR1 SNHLY and CDR2 FYNNEI. The DNA of the CDR3 is TGTGCCAGCAGTGGAGGAGGGGTTCAGCCCCAGCATTTT. Its protein is CASSGGGVQPQHF. Looking up the rest from reference TRBV2 and TRBJ1-5 gives the full variable domain: EPEVTQTPSHQVTQMGQEVILRCVPISNHLYFYWYRQILGQKVEFLVSFYNNEISEKSEIFDDQFSVERPDGSNFTLKIRSTKLEDSAMYFCASSGGGVQPQHFGDGTRLSIL.

Remarks on this clone: In the same sample, other DNA sequences code for this CDR3. The chain combines TRBV7-2 with TRBJ2-7, with D hard to call. CDR3 length equals 14 residues. V dropped 0 bases and J dropped 2 bases, with 8 bases sitting between them. Per germline, CDR1 SGHTA and CDR2 FQGNSA. CDR3 protein: CASSLAAATYEQYF. The CDR3 nucleotides are TGTGCCAGCAGCTTAGCCGCGGCTACCTACGAGCAGTACTTC.

This rearrangement joins TRBV4-3 to TRBJ1-2; 10 bases fit TRBD1. The CDR3 has 17 residues. Trimming removed 1 base from V and 4 bases from J; junction bases left unmatched: 9. The V gene's germline CDR1 is LGHNA and CDR2 YSLEER. The CDR3 sequence: CASSQADGTGVPYGYTF. The CDR3 bases are TGCGCCAGCAGCCAAGCTGATGGGACAGGGGTACCCTATGGCTACACCTTC.

The J gene is TRBJ2-7, the V gene TRBV18; D uncertain. CDR3 size: 14 residues. The germline gives CDR1 KGHSH, CDR2 LQKENI. V lost 6 bases and J lost 12, with 24 bases in between. The CDR3 is CASSLIETEWGRYF. The CDR3 DNA reads TGTGCCAGCTCTCTCATCGAAACGGAGTGGGGAAGGTACTTC.